Listed below are T cell receptor beta chains from one sample, sequenced in a study of T cell changes during pregnancy in multiple sclerosis. Data came from immunoSEQ multiplex PCR; TCRdb stores just in-frame clones and leaves some out. The repertoire holds fewer than 55,000 clones, roughly 92% seen once, with about 0.99% in the top ten. The starting material was peripheral blood, obtained after pregnancy. Receptors originate from a female donor with multiple sclerosis, enrolled in a pregnancy study. Each CDR3 is given with its conserved first and last residue. The D gene is left open where the match is weak. A clone size is listed for some rows: how often the clone was seen (once, few, many), or a class if it is expanded.

D gene: TRBD1
clone size: -
J gene: TRBJ1-1
V gene: TRBV11-2
CDR3 DNA: TGTGCCAGCAGCTTCGTCGTCGGGACAGGGAAAGTGGCCACTGAAGCTTTCTTT
CDR3 protein: CASSFVVGTGKVATEAFF

D gene: -
clone size: -
J gene: TRBJ2-3
V gene: TRBV20-1
CDR3 DNA: TGCAGTGCTGGGCATACAGATACGCAGTATTTT
CDR3 protein: CSAGHTDTQYF

D gene: -
clone size: -
J gene: TRBJ2-5
V gene: TRBV7-2
CDR3 DNA: TGTGCCAGCGGCTCCCGAGGGACCCAGTACTTC
CDR3 protein: CASGSRGTQYF

D gene: -
clone size: -
J gene: TRBJ1-5
V gene: TRBV18
CDR3 DNA: TGTGCCAGCTCGGGCGATGTAGGCAATCAGCCCCAGCATTTT
CDR3 protein: CASSGDVGNQPQHF

D gene: -
clone size: -
J gene: TRBJ2-7
V gene: TRBV27
CDR3 DNA: TGTGCCAGCAGTTTAAGCAGGGATACCGAGCAGTACTTC
CDR3 protein: CASSLSRDTEQYF

D gene: -
clone size: -
J gene: TRBJ2-7
V gene: TRBV7-3
CDR3 DNA: TGTGCCAGCAGCTTAACGGGGGGTCAAGGGGCGCAGTACTTC
CDR3 protein: CASSLTGGQGAQYF

D gene: -
clone size: -
J gene: TRBJ1-2
V gene: TRBV4-1
CDR3 DNA: TGCGCCAGCAGCCAAGAACGTCCAGGGCCCTCCCTCTATGGCTACACCTTC
CDR3 protein: CASSQERPGPSLYGYTF

D gene: TRBD2
clone size: once
J gene: TRBJ2-7
V gene: TRBV15
CDR3 DNA: TGTGCCACCAGCGTAAGACTAGCGGGGGAATACGAGCAGTACTTC
CDR3 protein: CATSVRLAGEYEQYF

D gene: TRBD2
clone size: -
J gene: TRBJ2-1
V gene: TRBV7-9
CDR3 DNA: TGTGCCAGCAGCTTGAGGCGGGGGGTACACAATGAGCAGTTCTTC
CDR3 protein: CASSLRRGVHNEQFF

D gene: TRBD1
clone size: -
J gene: TRBJ1-2
V gene: TRBV4-1
CDR3 DNA: TGCGCCAGCAGCCAAAGACAGGGGTCCTATGGCTACACCTTC
CDR3 protein: CASSQRQGSYGYTF

D gene: TRBD2
clone size: -
J gene: TRBJ2-3
V gene: TRBV5-1
CDR3 DNA: TGCGCCAGCAGCTCGGGACTAGCGGGGGGGACCCCAAGCACAGATACGCAGTATTTT
CDR3 protein: CASSSGLAGGTPSTDTQYF

D gene: TRBD1
clone size: once
J gene: TRBJ1-1
V gene: TRBV27
CDR3 DNA: TGTGCCAGCAGTCCCGGGACAGGGTTCATTTTAGCTTTCTTT
CDR3 protein: CASSPGTGFILAFF

D gene: TRBD1
clone size: -
J gene: TRBJ2-1
V gene: TRBV18
CDR3 DNA: TGTGCCAGCTCAAAGGGGACAGCATCCTACAATGAGCAGTTCTTC
CDR3 protein: CASSKGTASYNEQFF

D gene: -
clone size: -
J gene: TRBJ2-5
V gene: TRBV18
CDR3 DNA: TGTGCCAGCTCACCTATGACAGCCCAAGAGACCCAGTACTTC
CDR3 protein: CASSPMTAQETQYF

D gene: -
clone size: -
J gene: TRBJ2-3
V gene: TRBV7-2
CDR3 DNA: TGTGCCAGCAGCCTAAGAGGGCCCACCACAGATACGCAGTATTTT
CDR3 protein: CASSLRGPTTDTQYF

D gene: TRBD2
clone size: once
J gene: TRBJ2-3
V gene: TRBV9
CDR3 DNA: TGTGCCAGCACTAGCGGGGGGACCTCAGGCGATACGCAGTATTTT
CDR3 protein: CASTSGGTSGDTQYF

D gene: -
clone size: -
J gene: TRBJ1-1
V gene: TRBV21-1
CDR3 DNA: TGTGCCAGCAGCAAAGCGGGACCCGCCGGGACAGGGGTTGAAGCTTTCTTT
CDR3 protein: CASSKAGPAGTGVEAFF

D gene: TRBD1
clone size: -
J gene: TRBJ2-7
V gene: TRBV4-3
CDR3 DNA: TGCGCCAGCAGCCAAATGACAGGGGAGCACGAGCAGTACTTC
CDR3 protein: CASSQMTGEHEQYF

D gene: -
clone size: -
J gene: TRBJ1-1
V gene: TRBV4-1
CDR3 DNA: TGCGCCAGCAGCAGAATCGGACCAGGGGCCGCTTTCTTT
CDR3 protein: CASSRIGPGAAFF

D gene: TRBD1
clone size: -
J gene: TRBJ1-1
V gene: TRBV7-2
CDR3 DNA: TGTGCCAGCAGCATTAGGTCAGGGGGCTTTAGGAACACTGAAGCTTTCTTT
CDR3 protein: CASSIRSGGFRNTEAFF

D gene: -
clone size: -
J gene: TRBJ1-1
V gene: TRBV7-9
CDR3 DNA: TGTGCCAGCAGCTTAAGGGGGAACACTGAAGCTTTCTTT
CDR3 protein: CASSLRGNTEAFF

D gene: -
clone size: -
J gene: TRBJ1-2
V gene: TRBV7-2
CDR3 DNA: TGTGCCAGCAGCTTGGGGGCGCTAACTAACTATGGCTACACCTTC
CDR3 protein: CASSLGALTNYGYTF

D gene: TRBD1
clone size: -
J gene: TRBJ2-2
V gene: TRBV27
CDR3 DNA: TGTGCCAGCAGTTTTGGGACAGGGATCCCCGGGGAGCTGTTTTTT
CDR3 protein: CASSFGTGIPGELFF

D gene: -
clone size: -
J gene: TRBJ2-5
V gene: TRBV5-4
CDR3 DNA: TGTGCCAGCAGCCCTAGGTCTGGGGAGACCCAGTACTTC
CDR3 protein: CASSPRSGETQYF

D gene: -
clone size: -
J gene: TRBJ2-3
V gene: TRBV6-5
CDR3 DNA: TGTGCCAGCACCTTACGCAGCGTTAGCACAGATACGCAGTATTTT
CDR3 protein: CASTLRSVSTDTQYF

D gene: -
clone size: -
J gene: TRBJ1-1
V gene: TRBV19
CDR3 DNA: TGTGCCAGTAAGGCGGGAGAAGCTTTCTTT
CDR3 protein: CASKAGEAFF

D gene: TRBD1
clone size: -
J gene: TRBJ1-2
V gene: TRBV11-2
CDR3 DNA: TGTGCCAGCACCCCCCGGGACAGGGGGGCTAACTATGGCTACACCTTC
CDR3 protein: CASTPRDRGANYGYTF

D gene: TRBD1
clone size: once
J gene: TRBJ2-7
V gene: TRBV19
CDR3 DNA: TGTGCCAGCGCCGGGACAGGGGCCTACGAGCAGTACTTC
CDR3 protein: CASAGTGAYEQYF

D gene: -
clone size: -
J gene: TRBJ1-2
V gene: TRBV5-1
CDR3 DNA: TGCGCCAGCAGCCCCATACAGGGAAACTATGGCTACACCTTC
CDR3 protein: CASSPIQGNYGYTF

D gene: TRBD2
clone size: -
J gene: TRBJ2-5
V gene: TRBV11-1
CDR3 DNA: TGTGCCAGCAGCCCGCCGGGACTAGCGGGGGGGCCAGAAGAGACCCAGTACTTC
CDR3 protein: CASSPPGLAGGPEETQYF

D gene: TRBD2
clone size: -
J gene: TRBJ2-3
V gene: TRBV30
CDR3 DNA: TGTGCCTGGAGCCGGGGGACTAGCGGCTTCACAGATACGCAGTATTTT
CDR3 protein: CAWSRGTSGFTDTQYF

D gene: TRBD1
clone size: once
J gene: TRBJ1-1
V gene: TRBV6-5
CDR3 DNA: TGTGCCAGCATCAAACCGGGACAGCTGAACACTGAAGCTTTCTTT
CDR3 protein: CASIKPGQLNTEAFF

D gene: -
clone size: -
J gene: TRBJ1-2
V gene: TRBV11-2
CDR3 DNA: TGTGCCAGCAGCTTAGCGGGGGTCAACTATGGCTACACCTTC
CDR3 protein: CASSLAGVNYGYTF

D gene: TRBD1
clone size: -
J gene: TRBJ2-7
V gene: TRBV27
CDR3 DNA: TGTGCCAGCAGCTGGACAGGGAGCGAGCAGTACTTC
CDR3 protein: CASSWTGSEQYF

D gene: -
clone size: -
J gene: TRBJ2-1
V gene: TRBV5-4
CDR3 DNA: TGTGCCAGCAGCTTGGCCAAGGGGAGGGGGGGTTACAATGAGCAGTTCTTC
CDR3 protein: CASSLAKGRGGYNEQFF

D gene: TRBD2
clone size: -
J gene: TRBJ2-3
V gene: TRBV5-4
CDR3 DNA: TGTGCCACCGCCTCGGAGACTAGCCGCACAGATACGCAGTATTTT
CDR3 protein: CATASETSRTDTQYF

D gene: TRBD1
clone size: -
J gene: TRBJ2-3
V gene: TRBV6-5
CDR3 DNA: TGTGCCAGCAGCTATGGACAGGACCCTAGTGATACGCAGTATTTT
CDR3 protein: CASSYGQDPSDTQYF

D gene: TRBD1
clone size: -
J gene: TRBJ1-1
V gene: TRBV27
CDR3 DNA: TGTGCCAGCAGTTTATTCCCGGACAGGGGGAACACTGAAGCTTTCTTT
CDR3 protein: CASSLFPDRGNTEAFF

D gene: -
clone size: -
J gene: TRBJ1-6
V gene: TRBV9
CDR3 DNA: TGTGCCAGCAGCGTAGCCCCGGGTAGTCTTAATTCACCCCTCCACTTT
CDR3 protein: CASSVAPGSLNSPLHF

D gene: TRBD2
clone size: -
J gene: TRBJ2-5
V gene: TRBV7-9
CDR3 DNA: TGTGCCAGCAGCTTAGGGACTAGCTCTCAAGAGACCCAGTACTTC
CDR3 protein: CASSLGTSSQETQYF

D gene: -
clone size: -
J gene: TRBJ1-2
V gene: TRBV29-1
CDR3 DNA: TGCAGCGTTGGGGCAGGAACCATTAACTATGGCTACACCTTC
CDR3 protein: CSVGAGTINYGYTF

D gene: -
clone size: -
J gene: TRBJ2-7
V gene: TRBV7-9
CDR3 DNA: TGTGCCACCCTCCCTCTCTTTACGGGATCCTACGAGCAGTACTTC
CDR3 protein: CATLPLFTGSYEQYF

D gene: -
clone size: once
J gene: TRBJ1-5
V gene: TRBV27
CDR3 DNA: TGTGCCAATGGGCGGGACAGCAATCAGCCCCAGCATTTT
CDR3 protein: CANGRDSNQPQHF

D gene: TRBD2
clone size: -
J gene: TRBJ2-3
V gene: TRBV7-8
CDR3 DNA: TGTGCCAGCAGCTTAGAACGACTAGCGGGGGTCAGATCAAACACAGATACGCAGTATTTT
CDR3 protein: CASSLERLAGVRSNTDTQYF

D gene: TRBD1
clone size: -
J gene: TRBJ2-1
V gene: TRBV6-6
CDR3 DNA: TGTGCCAGCAGTCAGCGAACCGGGACAGGGGACAATGAGCAGTTCTTC
CDR3 protein: CASSQRTGTGDNEQFF